This paragraph covers one TCR beta chain sequence. The CDR3 totals 15 residues. Germline V gene data show CDR1 as SGDLS and CDR2 as YYNGEE. With the 5' RACE reads reprocessed, TCRdb shows one record per CDR3 protein and no DNA. Recorded for this sample: roughly 280,000 distinct CDR3 sequences. This sample is part of a study of T cells expressing NK-cell markers. Study as a whole: According to the study, TCR beta repertoires originated from sorted CD3+CD56+NKG2C+, CD3+CD56+NKG2C- and CD3+CD56-NKG2C+ T cells.

This chain joins TRBV9 and TRBJ2-5; TCRdb calls TRBD2, which cannot be checked without DNA. The sequenced material came from blood T cells: a sorted CD56 or NKG2C T cell subset, CD4+ or CD8+ T cells, or bulk PBMC T cells (not recorded which). This clonotype was obtained from a man younger than 35 in good health. The chain's CDR3 is CASSDRGGLQETQYF.